This T cell receptor (beta chain) was obtained from a study of OX40 agonist ivuxolimab in advanced cancers. The wider study: The dose-escalation group included hepatocellular carcinoma, melanoma, renal cell carcinoma and head and neck cancer. Patients were under 90% male with ages roughly 20 to 80, mean about 60. Findings of the study overall: Several nonresponders also turned out to have low normalized T-cell clonal expansion.

Produced via immunoSEQ multiplex PCR; TCRdb's table is partial and in-frame only. The sample yields some 90,000 clones, about 90% seen once. The junction had 10 bases not matched to a gene; V was cut back by 6 bases and J by 6 bases. The CDR3 extends over 16 amino acids. Per germline, CDR1 SNHLY and CDR2 FYNNEI. About this clone itself: Antigen specificity is unknown.

People who had autoimmune disease history or systemic immunosuppression were excluded. The TCR originated in an adult with an advanced solid tumor such as melanoma, head and neck, liver or kidney cancer. This chain connects TRBV2 to TRBJ2-7, with 14 bases aligning to TRBD2. This specimen consisted of CD4+ or CD8+ T cells sorted from blood, obtained in a trial of the OX40 agonist ivuxolimab. CDR3 DNA: TGTGCCAGCAGCGAGACTAGCGGGAGGGCCTTTAGCGAGCAGTACTTC. Its translation: CASSETSGRAFSEQYF.